These 21 T cell receptor beta chains share one sample of origin, sequenced in a study of response to subunit inactivated influenza vaccine. From the RT-PCR reads, TCRdb called clonotypes with MiXCR, one entry per CDR3 protein. The sample lists hundreds of thousands of distinct CDR3 sequences, 10% to 15% occurring once. This specimen was PBMCs from blood, taken roughly 6 weeks after vaccination. These TCRs come from a man aged 50 to 60 who received an inactivated influenza vaccine.

The V gene is TRBV9, the J gene TRBJ2-1, with 8 bases matching TRBD2. J was trimmed by 12 bases and V by 4 bases; bases with no gene match: 15. Per germline, CDR1 SGDLS and CDR2 YYNGEE. The length of the CDR3 is 15 residues. CDR3 in amino acids: CASSPRGGFVDGQFF. The CDR3 bases are TGTGCCAGCAGCCCCCGGGGGGGGTTTGTGGATGGGCAGTTCTTC.

This clonotype was seen a handful of times. This chain uses TRBV13 with TRBJ1-5; 12 nucleotides match TRBD1. With V trimmed by 5 bases and J by 7 bases, 9 bases remained unmatched. The CDR3 extends over 16 amino acids. CDR1 and CDR2 (germline): PRHDT, FYEKMQ (reference sequence). DNA of the CDR3: TGTGCCAGCAGCCGGGGACAGGGGGCTTTTGGACAGCCCCAGCATTTT. Protein sequence: CASSRGQGAFGQPQHF. Full variable domain (outside the CDR3, taken from reference TRBV13 and TRBJ1-5): AAGVIQSPRHLIKEKRETATLKCYPIPRHDTVYWYQQGPGQDPQFLISFYEKMQSDKGSIPDRFSAQQFSDYHSELNMSSLELGDSALYFCASSRGQGAFGQPQHFGDGTRLSIL.

This clonotype showed up just a few times. Possible read error: a much larger clone is one base away. V usage is TRBV7-9 and J usage is TRBJ2-1; the D gene is possibly TRBD2 (6 bases). CDR3 length: 15 amino acids. Trimming took 1 base from V and 2 from J, leaving 9 bases between them. Germline values: CDR1 SEHNR, CDR2 FQNEAQ (reference sequence). The CDR3 sequence is CASSLGVAAYNEQFF. For the CDR3, the DNA is TGTGCCAGCAGCTTAGGAGTAGCGGCCTACAATGAGCAGTTCTTC.

This clonotype has more than one count but fewer than ten. The chain has TRBV7-2 and TRBJ1-1, with no clear D. The CDR3 sequence is 12 residues long. The germline gives CDR1 SGHTA, CDR2 FQGNSA. V lost 1 base to trimming and J lost 11 bases, with 11 bases between them. CDR3 sequence (DNA): TGTGCCAGCAGCTTAGATAGAAGGTCCGCTTTCTTT. It specifies CASSLDRRSAFF. The full variable domain, completed using reference TRBV7-2 and TRBJ1-1, is GAGVSQSPSNKVTEKGKDVELRCDPISGHTALYWYRQSLGQGLEFLIYFQGNSAPDKSGLPSDRFSAERTGGSVSTLTIQRTQQEDSAVYLCASSLDRRSAFFGQGTRLTVV.

This clonotype was detected a few times. The chain couples TRBV7-2 to TRBJ1-2, with TRBD1 identical over 12 bases. CDR1 is SGHTA, CDR2 FQGNSA, per germline. The CDR3 extends over 15 amino acids. V shed 5 bases, J shed 7 bases, and the junction held 8 bases outside the gene matches. The CDR3 sequence is CASSPGQGAPVGYTF. CDR3 coding DNA: TGTGCCAGCAGCCCGGGACAGGGGGCGCCTGTTGGCTACACCTTC.

This sequence joins TRBV20-1 and TRBJ2-7, with D possibly TRBD1 on 6 matching bases. This CDR3 is 12 amino acids long. The germline V gene has CDR1 DFQATT and CDR2 SNEGSKA (reference sequence). Trimming removed 3 bases at V and 2 bases at J, with 8 bases between. The CDR3 here is CSASRGPYEQYF. The CDR3, as DNA: TGCAGTGCTAGCAGGGGACCCTACGAGCAGTACTTC.

This clonotype was observed a few times. The chain recombines TRBV20-1 with TRBJ1-1; D perhaps matches TRBD1 (5 bases). CDR1 and CDR2 from the germline V gene are DFQATT and SNEGSKA (reference sequence). Trimming left V 8 bases short and J 1 base short, with 14 bases between. CDR3 length equals 13 residues. The CDR3 sequence: CSPTGPENTEAFF. CDR3 bases: TGCAGTCCAACGGGACCCGAGAACACTGAAGCTTTCTTT.

This clonotype was seen a few times. The rearrangement joins TRBV20-1 to TRBJ2-5; D is unresolved. With 2 bases removed from V and 7 bases from J, the gap between germline ends came to 11 bases. Germline CDR1 reads DFQATT; CDR2 reads SNEGSKA (reference sequence). The CDR3 runs 12 residues. CDR3 region: CSARRLHLTQYF. CDR3 DNA: TGCAGTGCTAGACGACTCCATTTGACCCAGTACTTC.

The J gene is TRBJ2-1, the V gene TRBV5-1, with a tentative D call TRBD1 (6 bases). The germline V and J ends were trimmed by 4 bases and 0 bases, with 14 bases remaining between them. Germline loops: CDR1 SGHRS, CDR2 YFSETQ. This CDR3 has 16 residues. CDR3 residues: CASSPLGGISYNEQFF. The CDR3 DNA reads TGCGCCAGCAGCCCCCTAGGGGGAATCTCCTACAATGAGCAGTTCTTC.

This clonotype was observed at least ten times. The chain uses TRBV5-1 and TRBJ2-3; TRBD1 matches at 7 bases. Trimming took 4 bases from V and 4 from J; bases not matched to a gene: 3. This CDR3 is 13 amino acids long. CDR1 is SGHRS and CDR2 is YFSETQ in the germline V gene. This chain's CDR3 is CASSADRADTQYF. DNA of the CDR3: TGCGCCAGCAGCGCCGACAGGGCAGATACGCAGTATTTT.

In its sample, this clonotype was seen many times. The chain recombines TRBV30 with TRBJ2-1, with 11 bases aligning to TRBD1. The J segment lost 8 bases and the V segment lost 3 bases, leaving 6 bases of the junction unmatched. CDR1 is GTSNPN and CDR2 is SVGIG in the germline V gene (reference sequence). The CDR3 extends over 14 amino acids. The CDR3 loop reads CAWSRTGGGDEQFF. As DNA, the CDR3 is TGTGCCTGGAGCCGGACAGGGGGCGGCGATGAGCAGTTCTTC.

This clonotype was found a few times. The CDR3 loop reads CASSIGTETYEQYF. CDR3 DNA: TGTGCCAGCAGCATTGGGACAGAGACTTACGAGCAGTACTTC. The chain uses TRBV7-2 and TRBJ2-7, with 7 positions matching TRBD1. CDR3 length equals 14 residues. Germline CDR1 is SGHTA and CDR2 is FQGNSA. J was trimmed by 4 bases and V by 5 bases; bases with no gene match: 8.

This clonotype was seen a handful of times. The chain carries TRBV5-1 and TRBJ2-7, with D maybe TRBD2 (5 bases). Trimming removed 0 bases from V and 2 bases from J, with 12 bases in between. The CDR3 length is 15 residues. The germline gives CDR1 SGHRS, CDR2 YFSETQ. This CDR3 reads CASSLASYGTYEQYF. In DNA, the CDR3 is TGCGCCAGCAGCTTGGCCAGCTACGGGACCTACGAGCAGTACTTC.

This clonotype has a handful of counts. This chain connects TRBV4-3 to TRBJ2-7; no definite D call. This CDR3 spans 16 amino acids. From germline, CDR1 is LGHNA and CDR2 YSLEER. V lost 0 bases and J lost 4, with 16 bases in between. DNA for the CDR3: TGCGCCAGCAGCCAAGATATAGGGTCGAGGCGATACGAGCAGTACTTC. As protein: CASSQDIGSRRYEQYF.

This clonotype has a count of ten or more. The chain joins TRBV12-3 or TRBV12-4 to TRBJ1-5; D possibly corresponds to TRBD1 (5 bases). There are 13 residues in the CDR3. Deletions cut 8 bases from V and 7 bases from J, with 15 bases between. The CDR3 DNA follows: TGTGCCAGCGGGCTGGGGGGGGGACAGCCCCAGCATTTT. Its protein is CASGLGGGQPQHF.

This clonotype was seen many times. The chain recombines TRBV3-1 with TRBJ1-2, with unresolved D. This CDR3 has 12 amino acids. The V gene lost 4 bases and the J gene lost 3 bases, with 6 bases spanning the gap. Germline V gene lookup returns CDR1 LGHDT and CDR2 YNNKEL (reference sequence). The CDR3 loop is CASSLLHYGYTF. The DNA of the CDR3 is TGTGCCAGCAGCCTCCTCCACTATGGCTACACCTTC.

The gene calls are TRBV7-9 and TRBJ2-2; D is unresolved. Germline CDR1 and CDR2: SEHNR and FQNEAQ (reference sequence). Trimming took off 3 bases at V and 0 bases at J, with 8 bases between the two ends. The CDR3 is 15 residues long. CDR3 DNA: TGTGCCAGCAGCTTTACGTCCACGAACACCGGGGAGCTGTTTTTT. Amino acid sequence: CASSFTSTNTGELFF.

This clonotype occurred a few times. The V call is TRBV3-1, the J call TRBJ1-1, with D hard to call. Germline CDR1 is LGHDT and CDR2 is YNNKEL (reference sequence). V was clipped by 0 bases and J by 4 bases, with 9 bases between them. The CDR3 totals 14 residues. In DNA, the CDR3 is TGTGCCAGCAGCCAAGATACGAGGTTCACTGAAGCTTTCTTT. Translation gives CASSQDTRFTEAFF.

In its sample, this clonotype was seen many times. This chain uses TRBV28 with TRBJ1-5; 9 bases fit TRBD1. Per the germline V gene, CDR1 is MDHEN and CDR2 is SYDVKM. The CDR3 has 18 residues. Germline trimming cut 5 bases from V and 6 bases from J; bases unmatched to any gene: 17. CDR3 region: CASSLGEAGTGRRQPQHF. Written as DNA, the CDR3 is TGTGCCAGCAGTCTCGGCGAAGCTGGGACAGGGAGGCGTCAGCCCCAGCATTTT.

V and J are TRBV6-2 or TRBV6-3 and TRBJ2-6; a weak D match, TRBD2 (5 bases). The V gene's germline CDR1 is MNHEY and CDR2 SVGEGT. Deletions cut 4 bases from V and 1 base from J, with 14 bases between. The CDR3 runs to 17 residues. The CDR3 region has the DNA TGTGCCAGCAGTTCCGCCCTCGGGGAATCTGGGGCCAACGTCCTGACTTTC. As protein: CASSSALGESGANVLTF.

V and J are TRBV10-3 and TRBJ1-2; maybe TRBD1 (6 bases). The germline CDR1 and CDR2 sequences are ENHRY and SYGVKD. Trimming removed 10 bases at V and 5 bases at J, with 14 bases between. This CDR3 has 12 residues. CDR3 in amino acids: CATKGVGYGYTF. In DNA form, the CDR3 reads TGTGCCACCAAGGGGGTGGGATATGGCTACACCTTC.